This T cell receptor (beta chain) was identified in a study of CD8 T cells in Susac syndrome. Turning to this clonotype: Its antigen is not known.

cDNA came from about 0.46 to 1 ug RNA primed by random hexamers. By means of immunoSEQ multiplex PCR, TCR beta CDR3 spanning 54 Vbeta and 13 Jbeta underwent amplification. Using its own MiXCR run on the immunoSEQ multiplex PCR reads, TCRdb lists one record per CDR3 protein. The table includes 110,000 or so distinct CDR3 sequences, about 92% detected once. TCR beta sequences were obtained from blood CD8+ and CD4+ T cells. Each multiple sclerosis control was a treatment-naive patient with relapsing-remitting disease that was either stable or active. V lost 4 bases, J lost 4 bases, and 8 bases lay in between. The CDR3 is 13 residues long. Study-wide results and limits: Acknowledgment was made by the study that its TCR sequencing and HLA analysis involved a relatively small number of individuals.

This clonotype was obtained from a human donor with multiple sclerosis. The V call is TRBV12-3 or TRBV12-4, the J call TRBJ1-5; D remains ambiguous. Specimen: CD4+ T cells from PBMCs. The DNA for the CDR3 is TGTGCCAGCAGTTATCAAGGGAATCAGCCCCAGCATTTT. It codes for CASSYQGNQPQHF.